Listed below are T cell receptor beta chains from one sample, sequenced in a study of blood T cell repertoires in COVID-19. Data came from immunoSEQ multiplex PCR; TCRdb stores just in-frame clones and leaves some out. Of roughly 130,000 clones in the sample, about nine tenths were seen once. Sequencing input: peripheral blood. Receptors were obtained from a man aged 55-75 years with COVID-19, enrolled during active disease. Both conserved end residues are part of each CDR3. The D gene is left open where the match is weak. Rows give clone size only sometimes, using once, few, many, or a class for an expanded clone.

V: TRBV30
D: TRBD1
J: TRBJ2-5
size: .
CDR3: CAWRMRGHQETQYF
DNA: TGTGCCTGGAGGATGAGGGGGCACCAAGAGACCCAGTACTTC

V: TRBV27
D: TRBD1
J: TRBJ1-5
size: .
CDR3: CASSPELGQGNQPQHF
DNA: TGTGCCAGCAGTCCGGAACTGGGACAGGGGAATCAGCCCCAGCATTTT

V: TRBV6-2/TRBV6-3
D: .
J: TRBJ1-4
size: .
CDR3: CASSYSGQGFEKLFF
DNA: TGTGCCAGCAGTTACTCGGGGCAGGGATTTGAAAAACTGTTTTTT

V: TRBV4-1
D: TRBD2
J: TRBJ2-3
size: .
CDR3: CASSQDRQREGLRDTQYF
DNA: TGCGCCAGCAGCCAAGATCGCCAGCGGGAGGGCCTTAGAGATACGCAGTATTTT

V: TRBV6-4
D: .
J: TRBJ2-1
size: .
CDR3: CASSALGGRQFF
DNA: TGTGCCAGCAGTGCCCTCGGCGGGCGGCAGTTCTTC

V: TRBV18
D: .
J: TRBJ2-5
size: .
CDR3: CASSLYLAEQETQYF
DNA: TGTGCCAGCTCACTCTATTTAGCGGAGCAAGAGACCCAGTACTTC

V: TRBV12-3/TRBV12-4
D: .
J: TRBJ2-6
size: .
CDR3: CASRSSGANVLTF
DNA: TGTGCCAGCAGGAGCTCTGGGGCCAACGTCCTGACTTTC

V: TRBV28
D: TRBD2
J: TRBJ2-2
size: .
CDR3: CASRHRLAGASNTGELFF
DNA: TGTGCCAGCAGACACCGACTAGCGGGGGCTAGTAACACCGGGGAGCTGTTTTTT

V: TRBV28
D: .
J: TRBJ2-2
size: many
CDR3: CASSLLGTSNTGELFF
DNA: TGTGCCAGCAGTTTGCTGGGGACATCGAACACCGGGGAGCTGTTTTTT

V: TRBV3-1/TRBV3-2
D: TRBD1
J: TRBJ2-7
size: .
CDR3: CASSRSTGDEQYF
DNA: TGTGCCAGCAGCCGTTCGACAGGGGACGAGCAGTACTTC

V: TRBV7-9
D: TRBD2
J: TRBJ2-3
size: .
CDR3: CASSLGLAILSTDTQYF
DNA: TGTGCCAGCAGCTTGGGACTAGCCATACTTTCCACAGATACGCAGTATTTT

V: TRBV20-1
D: TRBD1
J: TRBJ1-2
size: .
CDR3: CSASLGQGFSGYTF
DNA: TGCAGTGCTAGTTTGGGACAGGGGTTCAGTGGCTACACCTTC

V: TRBV5-1
D: .
J: TRBJ1-2
size: once
CDR3: CASSLTQTPNYGYTF
DNA: TGCGCCAGCAGCTTGACACAGACCCCTAACTATGGCTACACCTTC

V: TRBV11-2
D: TRBD1
J: TRBJ1-4
size: .
CDR3: CASSYGQASTNEKLFF
DNA: TGTGCCAGCAGCTACGGACAGGCTTCAACTAATGAAAAACTGTTTTTT

V: TRBV7-8
D: .
J: TRBJ1-1
size: few
CDR3: CATLGGTVNTEAFF
DNA: TGTGCCACCTTAGGAGGGACGGTGAACACTGAAGCTTTCTTT

V: TRBV5-4
D: TRBD1
J: TRBJ1-1
size: .
CDR3: CASSGYEDRGLFSEAFF
DNA: TGTGCCAGCAGTGGATACGAGGATAGGGGGCTATTCTCTGAAGCTTTCTTT

V: TRBV19
D: .
J: TRBJ1-5
size: .
CDR3: CASREDNQPQHF
DNA: TGTGCCAGTAGAGAGGACAATCAGCCCCAGCATTTT

V: TRBV7-9
D: .
J: TRBJ1-1
size: .
CDR3: CAPRTEAFF
DNA: TGTGCCCCTAGGACTGAAGCTTTCTTT

V: TRBV12-3/TRBV12-4
D: .
J: TRBJ2-2
size: .
CDR3: CASGLQSAGELFF
DNA: TGTGCCAGCGGCCTACAGTCCGCCGGGGAGCTGTTTTTT

V: TRBV23-1
D: .
J: TRBJ1-1
size: once
CDR3: CASSHHRSGSTEAFF
DNA: TGCGCCAGCAGTCACCACCGCTCCGGGAGCACTGAAGCTTTCTTT

V: TRBV19
D: .
J: TRBJ1-1
size: .
CDR3: CASSSPQGWDTEAFF
DNA: TGTGCCAGTAGTTCACCACAGGGCTGGGACACTGAAGCTTTCTTT

V: TRBV28
D: TRBD2
J: TRBJ2-1
size: .
CDR3: CASSSWTSGRGNNEQFF
DNA: TGTGCCAGCAGTTCCTGGACTAGCGGGAGGGGAAACAATGAGCAGTTCTTC